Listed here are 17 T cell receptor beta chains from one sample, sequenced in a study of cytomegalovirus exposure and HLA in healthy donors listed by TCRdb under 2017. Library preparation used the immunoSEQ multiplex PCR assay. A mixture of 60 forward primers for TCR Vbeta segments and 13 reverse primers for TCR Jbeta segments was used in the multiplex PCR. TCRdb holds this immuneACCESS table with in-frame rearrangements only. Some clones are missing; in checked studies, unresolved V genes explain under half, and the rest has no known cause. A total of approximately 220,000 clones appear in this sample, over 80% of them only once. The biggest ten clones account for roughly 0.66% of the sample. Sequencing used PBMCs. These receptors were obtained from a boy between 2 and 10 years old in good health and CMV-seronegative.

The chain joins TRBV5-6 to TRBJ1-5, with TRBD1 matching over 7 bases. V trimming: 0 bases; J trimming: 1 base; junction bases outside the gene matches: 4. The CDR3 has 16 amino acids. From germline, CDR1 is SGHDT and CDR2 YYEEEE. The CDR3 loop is CASSLVAGGSNQPQHF. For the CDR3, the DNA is TGTGCCAGCAGCTTGGTTGCAGGGGGGAGCAATCAGCCCCAGCATTTT.

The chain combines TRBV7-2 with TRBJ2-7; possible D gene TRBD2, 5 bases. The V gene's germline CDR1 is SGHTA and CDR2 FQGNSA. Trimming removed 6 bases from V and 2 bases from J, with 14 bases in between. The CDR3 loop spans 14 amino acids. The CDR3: CASSPDGGTYEQYF. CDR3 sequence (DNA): TGTGCCAGCAGTCCGGACGGAGGAACCTACGAGCAGTACTTC.

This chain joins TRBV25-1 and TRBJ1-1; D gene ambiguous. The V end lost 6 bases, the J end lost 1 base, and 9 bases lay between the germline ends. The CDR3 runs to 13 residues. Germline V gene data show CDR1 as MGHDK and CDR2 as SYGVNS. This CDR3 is CASRLAGNTEAFF. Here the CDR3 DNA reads TGTGCCAGCAGACTAGCTGGGAACACTGAAGCTTTCTTT.

This CDR3 reads CASSYNTEGGYTF. CDR3 DNA: TGTGCCAGCAGCTACAATACAGAAGGTGGCTACACCTTC. V gene TRBV5-6 combines with J gene TRBJ1-2; D remains unclear. Trimming removed 3 bases from V and 7 bases from J, with 13 bases in between. Germline loops: CDR1 SGHDT, CDR2 YYEEEE. The CDR3 totals 13 residues.

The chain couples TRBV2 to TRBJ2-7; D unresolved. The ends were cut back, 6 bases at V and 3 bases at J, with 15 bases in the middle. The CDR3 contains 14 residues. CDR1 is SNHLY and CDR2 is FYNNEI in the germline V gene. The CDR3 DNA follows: TGTGCCAGCAGCCCAGATGGGCGCCTCTACGAGCAGTACTTC. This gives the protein CASSPDGRLYEQYF. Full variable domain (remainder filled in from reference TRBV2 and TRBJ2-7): EPEVTQTPSHQVTQMGQEVILRCVPISNHLYFYWYRQILGQKVEFLVSFYNNEISEKSEIFDDQFSVERPDGSNFTLKIRSTKLEDSAMYFCASSPDGRLYEQYFGPGTRLTVT.

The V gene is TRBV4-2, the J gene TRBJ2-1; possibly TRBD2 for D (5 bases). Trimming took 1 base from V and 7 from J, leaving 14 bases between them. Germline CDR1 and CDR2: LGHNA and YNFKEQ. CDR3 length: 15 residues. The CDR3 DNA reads TGTGCCAGCAGCCAAGTATCCTACGGCGGGAATGAGCAGTTCTTC. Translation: CASSQVSYGGNEQFF.

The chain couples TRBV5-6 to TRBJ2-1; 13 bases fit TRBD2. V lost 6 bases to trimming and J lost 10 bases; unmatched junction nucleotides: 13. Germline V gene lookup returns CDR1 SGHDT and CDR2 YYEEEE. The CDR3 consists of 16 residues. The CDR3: CASTRLTSGRLGEQFF. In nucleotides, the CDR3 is TGTGCCAGCACTCGCCTGACTAGCGGGAGGCTGGGCGAGCAGTTCTTC.

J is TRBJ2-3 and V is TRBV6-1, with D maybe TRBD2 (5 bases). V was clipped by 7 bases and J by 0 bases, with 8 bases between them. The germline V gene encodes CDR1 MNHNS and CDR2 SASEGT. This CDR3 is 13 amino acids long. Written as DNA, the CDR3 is TGTGCCAGCAAACTAGGGAGCACAGATACGCAGTATTTT. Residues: CASKLGSTDTQYF.

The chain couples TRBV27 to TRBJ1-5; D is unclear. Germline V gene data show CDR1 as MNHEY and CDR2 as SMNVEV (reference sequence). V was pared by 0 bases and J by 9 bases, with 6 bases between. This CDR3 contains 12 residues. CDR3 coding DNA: TGTGCCAGCAGTTTATCAGCTGGGCCCCAGCATTTT. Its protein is CASSLSAGPQHF.

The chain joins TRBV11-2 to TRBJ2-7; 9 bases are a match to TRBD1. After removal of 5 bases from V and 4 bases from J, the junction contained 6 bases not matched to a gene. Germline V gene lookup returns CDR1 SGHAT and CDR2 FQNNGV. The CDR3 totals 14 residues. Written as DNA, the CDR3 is TGTGCCAGCAGCCAGGGACAGGGAGGTTACGAGCAGTACTTC. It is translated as CASSQGQGGYEQYF.

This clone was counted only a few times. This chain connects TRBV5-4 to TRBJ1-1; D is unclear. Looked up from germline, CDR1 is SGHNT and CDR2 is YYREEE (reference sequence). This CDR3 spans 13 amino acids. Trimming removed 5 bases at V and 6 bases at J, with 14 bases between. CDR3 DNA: TGTGCCAGCAGTAGAGGGATAGAGGCTGAAGCTTTCTTT. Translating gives CASSRGIEAEAFF.

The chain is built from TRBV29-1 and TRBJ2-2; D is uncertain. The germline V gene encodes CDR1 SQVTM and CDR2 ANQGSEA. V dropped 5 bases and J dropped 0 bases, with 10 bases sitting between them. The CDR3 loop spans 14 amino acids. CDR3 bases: TGCAGCGTTAGAACAAACGCGAACACCGGGGAGCTGTTTTTT. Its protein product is CSVRTNANTGELFF.

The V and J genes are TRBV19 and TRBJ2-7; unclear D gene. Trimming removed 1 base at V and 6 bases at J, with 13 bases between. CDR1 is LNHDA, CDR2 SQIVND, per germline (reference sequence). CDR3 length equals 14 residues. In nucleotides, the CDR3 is TGTGCCAGTAGTATAGCAGTGACTCCCGTCGAGCAGTACTTC. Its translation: CASSIAVTPVEQYF.

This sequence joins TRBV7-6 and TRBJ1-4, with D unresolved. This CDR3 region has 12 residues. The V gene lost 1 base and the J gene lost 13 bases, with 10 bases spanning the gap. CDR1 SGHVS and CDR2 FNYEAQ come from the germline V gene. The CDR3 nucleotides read TGTGCCAGCAGCTTAGAAGGGAGGACACTGTTTTTT. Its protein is CASSLEGRTLFF.

The CDR3: CASSPDMTDEQFF. For the CDR3, the DNA is TGTGCCAGCAGCCCGGATATGACAGATGAGCAGTTCTTC. This chain uses TRBV11-1 with TRBJ2-1; D may be TRBD1 (5 bases). Germline CDR1 SGHAT, CDR2 FQDESV (reference sequence). V was trimmed by 5 bases and J by 8 bases, leaving 13 bases between them. The CDR3 has 13 amino acids.

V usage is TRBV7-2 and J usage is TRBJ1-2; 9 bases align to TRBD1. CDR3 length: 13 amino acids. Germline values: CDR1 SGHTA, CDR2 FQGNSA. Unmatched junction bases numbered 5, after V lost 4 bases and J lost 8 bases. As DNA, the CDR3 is TGTGCCAGCAGCTCCGGACAGGGGCTGGGCTACACCTTC. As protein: CASSSGQGLGYTF.

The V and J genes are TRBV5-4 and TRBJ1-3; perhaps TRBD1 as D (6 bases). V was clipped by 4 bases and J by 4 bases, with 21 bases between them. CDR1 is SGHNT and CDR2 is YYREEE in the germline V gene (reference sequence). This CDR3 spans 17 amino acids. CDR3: CASSPTGSSIKGNTIYF. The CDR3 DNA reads TGTGCCAGCAGCCCTACAGGGTCCTCCATCAAGGGAAACACCATATATTTT. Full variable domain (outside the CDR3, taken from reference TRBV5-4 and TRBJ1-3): ETGVTQSPTHLIKTRGQQVTLRCSSQSGHNTVSWYQQALGQGPQFIFQYYREEENGRGNFPPRFSGLQFPNYSSELNVNALELDDSALYLCASSPTGSSIKGNTIYFGEGSWLTVV.